This entry is about one T cell receptor beta chain. The entry originates in a study of blood T cell repertoires in COVID-19. Across the study: COVID-19 samples collected from the United States, Italy and Spain covered acute and convalescent phases. Nucleic acid was either cDNA or gDNA, and it came from T cells, B-cell-depleted T cells, or PBMCs.

The V and J ends lost 1 base and 5 bases, in that order; junction bases with no gene match: 8. CDR1 and CDR2 (germline): MGHRA, YSYEKL. This CDR3 is 16 amino acids long. Per the authors' pipeline: Reference gene primers were amplified, and this amplification served to estimate nucleated cell counts. The data were produced by immunoSEQ multiplex PCR, yet TCRdb's version contains in-frame clones alone and is incomplete. Clone size and the V and J calls come from that table; the DNA yielded D and trimming. The top ten clones hold about 25% of a sample with approximately 32,000 clones, 80% to 90% of them seen once.

The sequenced material came from peripheral blood. The rearrangement joins TRBV4-1 to TRBJ2-5; 9 bases are shared with TRBD2. The clonotype comes from a human donor in a cohort sampled during active COVID-19. CDR3 in DNA: TGCGCCAGCAGCCAAGGTTTAGCGGGGGAGGAGGAGACCCAGTACTTC. It specifies CASSQGLAGEEETQYF.